The source of this T cell receptor beta chain is a study of response to subunit inactivated influenza vaccine. Regarding the study as a whole: It was the authors' suggestion that each seasonal influenza vaccination recruits few new T cells.

This clonotype showed up many times. Its cognate antigen is unknown. Between the trimmed V and J ends, which lost 2 bases and 0 bases, there was a span of 6 bases. Germline values: CDR1 MNHEY, CDR2 SVGAGI. CDR3 length: 14 residues. TCRdb reanalysed the RT-PCR reads using MiXCR and keeps one entry per CDR3 protein. The data contain 430,000 or so distinct CDR3 sequences, around 9.9% of them singletons. The gene calls are TRBV6-5 and TRBJ2-3; D is unclear. The sequence came from a man aged 50-59 years who received an inactivated influenza vaccine. Material: PBMCs from blood, obtained roughly 48 days after vaccination. The CDR3 DNA sequence: TGTGCCAGCAGTTACGGGGTGAGCACAGATACGCAGTATTTT. The encoded protein is CASSYGVSTDTQYF.